One and the same sample provided the 31 T cell receptor beta chains below, sequenced in a study of T cells after yellow fever vaccination. From the 5' RACE reads, TCRdb called clonotypes with MiXCR, one entry per CDR3 protein. Of 150,000 or so distinct CDR3 sequences detected, 6% to 7.5% appear once; the ten largest clones hold around 2.3%. Sequenced here: CD4+ T cells sorted from PBMCs, sampled about 5 days after the first yellow fever vaccination. These receptors came from a man aged 18-30 years who received the YFV17D yellow fever vaccine.

Ten or more counts support this clonotype. V gene TRBV12-3 or TRBV12-4 combines with J gene TRBJ1-2; D may be TRBD1 (5 bases). V dropped 5 bases and J dropped 4 bases, with 14 bases sitting between them. CDR3 length: 14 residues. Here the CDR3 reads CASSPQVGPYGYTF. The CDR3 DNA reads as TGTGCCAGCAGTCCCCAGGTGGGGCCCTATGGCTACACCTTC.

This clonotype was detected ten times or more. This chain joins TRBV6-5 and TRBJ1-1; no firm D call. The CDR3 has 13 amino acids. Germline values: CDR1 MNHEY, CDR2 SVGAGI. Trimming cost V 7 bases and J 5 bases, with 14 bases left between them. CDR3 amino acids: CASTNGRVTEAFF. For the CDR3, the DNA is TGTGCCAGCACCAACGGGAGGGTTACTGAAGCTTTCTTT.

This chain connects TRBV7-2 to TRBJ2-7, with D tentatively TRBD2 (6 bases). CDR3 length: 14 residues. CDR1 is SGHTA, CDR2 FQGNSA, per germline. Between the trimmed V and J ends, which lost 8 bases and 2 bases, there was a span of 16 bases. The CDR3 DNA reads TGTGCCAGCTCACGGGACTCTAGAACCTACGAGCAGTACTTC. It is translated as CASSRDSRTYEQYF.

About this clonotype itself: A read error may explain this, as a much larger clone is one base away. V usage is TRBV2 and J usage is TRBJ2-7; 11 bases match TRBD2. This CDR3 region has 13 residues. Germline V gives CDR1 SNHLY, CDR2 FYNNEI. V gave up 4 bases and J gave up 7 bases; unmatched junction bases: 3. CDR3 in DNA: TGTGCCAGCAGTGCACTAGCGGGGGTTGAGCAGTACTTC. Encoded protein: CASSALAGVEQYF.

This clonotype appeared many times. The genes are TRBV7-2 and TRBJ2-1, with 9 bases identical to TRBD2. Losses at the gene ends were 3 bases for V and 2 bases for J; bases not matched to a gene: 2. The germline V gene has CDR1 SGHTA and CDR2 FQGNSA. The CDR3 totals 15 residues. The CDR3 loop is CASSFRGGAYNEQFF. The CDR3, as DNA: TGTGCCAGCAGCTTTCGCGGGGGGGCCTACAATGAGCAGTTCTTC. The full variable domain, completed using reference TRBV7-2 and TRBJ2-1, is GAGVSQSPSNKVTEKGKDVELRCDPISGHTALYWYRQSLGQGLEFLIYFQGNSAPDKSGLPSDRFSAERTGGSVSTLTIQRTQQEDSAVYLCASSFRGGAYNEQFFGPGTRLTVL.

In its sample, this clonotype was seen many times. The chain joins TRBV7-8 to TRBJ1-1, with D possibly TRBD1 on 5 matching bases. Between the trimmed V and J ends, which lost 5 bases and 5 bases, there was a span of 21 bases. The CDR3 is made up of 16 amino acids. The germline V gene has CDR1 SGHVS and CDR2 FQNEAQ. The CDR3 here is CASSPRPIVGVTEAFF. CDR3 nucleotides: TGTGCCAGCAGCCCCCGACCGATAGTGGGGGTAACTGAAGCTTTCTTT. The variable domain in full, with the rest retrieved from reference TRBV7-8 and TRBJ1-1, is GAGVSQSPRYKVAKRGQDVALRCDPISGHVSLFWYQQALGQGPEFLTYFQNEAQLDKSGLPSDRFFAERPEGSVSTLKIQRTQQEDSAVYLCASSPRPIVGVTEAFFGQGTRLTVV.

The rearrangement joins TRBV5-1 to TRBJ2-3, with TRBD2 as a possible D gene (6 bases). The CDR3 covers 14 residues. Trimming left V 5 bases short and J 4 bases short, with 14 bases between. Germline CDR1 and CDR2: SGHRS and YFSETQ. This chain's CDR3 is CASRWRPGADTQYF. CDR3 nucleotides: TGCGCCAGCAGATGGCGGCCGGGGGCAGATACGCAGTATTTT. The full variable domain, completed using reference TRBV5-1 and TRBJ2-3, is KAGVTQTPRYLIKTRGQQVTLSCSPISGHRSVSWYQQTPGQGLQFLFEYFSETQRNKGNFPGRFSGRQFSNSRSEMNVSTLELGDSALYLCASRWRPGADTQYFGPGTRLTVL.

This clonotype turned up a few times. V is TRBV5-6 and J is TRBJ2-7; either TRBD1 or TRBD2 may supply D (5 bases each). The ends were cut back, 1 base at V and 4 bases at J, with 12 bases in the middle. Germline V gene sequence: CDR1 SGHDT, CDR2 YYEEEE. This CDR3 has 14 residues. CDR3 region: CASSLLGALYEQYF. CDR3 DNA: TGTGCCAGCAGCTTGCTCGGGGCCTTATACGAGCAGTACTTC.

This clonotype occurred a few times. Germline is not matched at one junction end, which may reflect a read error. V usage is TRBV5-6 and J usage is TRBJ1-1; D gene unclear. Germline CDR1 SGHDT, CDR2 YYEEEE. The CDR3 sequence is 13 residues long. CDR3: CASSSRPQWWSIF. In DNA, the CDR3 is TGTGCCAGCAGCTCAAGGCCCCAGTGGTGGTCGATCTTT.

This clonotype showed up just a few times. The V call is TRBV19, the J call TRBJ1-1; no clear D gene. This CDR3 has 14 amino acids. Trimming shortened V by 4 bases and J by 6 bases, and 15 bases separated the two germline ends. The V gene's germline CDR1 is LNHDA and CDR2 SQIVND (reference sequence). The CDR3 here is CASSRPRAVAEAFF. Here the CDR3 DNA reads TGTGCCAGTAGTAGGCCTAGGGCGGTCGCTGAAGCTTTCTTT.

This clonotype was counted ten times or more. This chain links TRBV4-1 with TRBJ2-5, with 7 bases lining up with TRBD1. CDR3 size: 14 residues. The ends lost 4 bases at V and 3 bases at J; junction bases unmatched: 5. The germline V gene encodes CDR1 MGHRA and CDR2 YSYEKL. CDR3 loop: CASSRSGGEETQYF. The DNA of the CDR3 is TGCGCCAGCAGCCGCTCAGGGGGAGAAGAGACCCAGTACTTC.

This clonotype appeared many times. The rearrangement uses TRBV6-2 or TRBV6-3 and TRBJ2-3; no reliable D call. The V and J ends lost 2 bases and 2 bases respectively, with 8 bases between them. Per germline, CDR1 MNHEY and CDR2 SVGEGT. The CDR3 consists of 14 residues. CDR3 amino acids: CASSYRKHTDTQYF. CDR3 in DNA: TGTGCCAGCAGTTACCGGAAGCACACAGATACGCAGTATTTT.

This clonotype was seen a few times. J is TRBJ2-7 and V is TRBV7-9, with D hard to call. The germline gives CDR1 SEHNR, CDR2 FQNEAQ (reference sequence). The CDR3 spans 12 residues. Trimming removed 11 bases from V and 0 bases from J, with 11 bases in between. Here the CDR3 reads CAAGRSSYEQYF. The CDR3 DNA sequence: TGTGCCGCCGGCAGGAGCTCCTACGAGCAGTACTTC. The whole variable domain, filled in from reference TRBV7-9 and TRBJ2-7, reads DTGVSQNPRHKITKRGQNVTFRCDPISEHNRLYWYRQTLGQGPEFLTYFQNEAQLEKSRLLSDRFSAERPKGSFSTLEIQRTEQGDSAMYLCAAGRSSYEQYFGPGTRLTVT.

A few counts support this clonotype. The rearrangement links TRBV4-2 to TRBJ2-7, with 14 positions matching TRBD2. Per the germline V gene, CDR1 is LGHNA and CDR2 is YNFKEQ. This CDR3 comprises 17 residues. Trimming cost V 1 base and J 7 bases; bases outside gene matches: 9. This chain's CDR3 is CASSQGGTSGGPSEQYV. In DNA form, the CDR3 reads TGTGCCAGCAGCCAAGGGGGGACTAGCGGGGGCCCATCAGAGCAGTACGTC.

This clonotype was counted many times. The gene calls are TRBV27 and TRBJ2-3; D possibly corresponds to TRBD2 (5 bases). The CDR3 loop spans 15 amino acids. Germline V gene data show CDR1 as MNHEY and CDR2 as SMNVEV (reference sequence). Trimming removed 2 bases from V and 5 bases from J, with 14 bases in between. The CDR3 spells CASSLEGVRGDTQYF. Written as DNA, the CDR3 is TGTGCCAGCAGTTTAGAAGGCGTCCGGGGAGATACGCAGTATTTT.

The sample holds many counts of this clonotype. This chain joins TRBV29-1 and TRBJ2-2; D call uncertain. Trimming cost V 3 bases and J 1 base, with 6 bases left between them. The CDR3 extends over 13 amino acids. CDR1 and CDR2 (germline): SQVTM, ANQGSEA. CDR3 nucleotide sequence: TGCAGCGTTGATTTCATGAACACCGGGGAGCTGTTTTTT. This gives the protein CSVDFMNTGELFF.

This clonotype was counted between two and nine times. The genes are TRBV30 and TRBJ1-4; D perhaps matches TRBD1 (5 bases). CDR3 length: 13 residues. Germline V gene lookup returns CDR1 GTSNPN and CDR2 SVGIG (reference sequence). Trimming stripped 2 bases from V and 8 bases from J, with 12 bases between. The CDR3 bases are TGTGCCTGGAGTTGGCGGGAGGGGGAAAAACTGTTTTTT. Protein: CAWSWREGEKLFF.

This clonotype was observed many times. V and J are TRBV29-1 and TRBJ2-3, with TRBD2 identical over 7 bases. The CDR3 is made up of 13 amino acids. CDR1 SQVTM and CDR2 ANQGSEA come from the germline V gene. J gave up 3 bases and V 6 bases, and 6 bases lay outside the gene matches. In DNA, the CDR3 is TGCAGCGTCGAATCGGGAGGAACAGATACGCAGTATTTT. It translates to CSVESGGTDTQYF.

There are a few counts of this clonotype. The CDR3 DNA is TGTGCCAGCACCTCGGGTTTTGGGAACACTGAAGCTTTCTTT. This translates into CASTSGFGNTEAFF. V and J are TRBV19 and TRBJ1-1; D unresolved. Germline CDR1 is LNHDA and CDR2 is SQIVND (reference sequence). This CDR3 region has 14 residues. The V and J ends lost 9 bases and 1 base respectively, with 15 bases between them. Supplemented by reference TRBV19 and TRBJ1-1, the full variable domain reads DGGITQSPKYLFRKEGQNVTLSCEQNLNHDAMYWYRQDPGQGLRLIYYSQIVNDFQKGDIAEGYSVSREKKESFPLTVTSAQKNPTAFYLCASTSGFGNTEAFFGQGTRLTVV.

In its sample, this clonotype was seen many times. The chain links TRBV7-2 to TRBJ2-7; D perhaps matches TRBD2 (6 bases). The CDR3 is 16 residues long. CDR1 is SGHTA, CDR2 FQGNSA, per germline. The V gene lost 5 bases and the J gene lost 0 bases, with 17 bases spanning the gap. CDR3 sequence (DNA): TGTGCCAGCAGCGAGGGACTTCGCAGGAGCTCCTACGAGCAGTACGTC. Translation gives CASSEGLRRSSYEQYV.

This clonotype has more than one count but fewer than ten. The V and J genes are TRBV5-5 and TRBJ1-2, with 8 positions matching TRBD1. This CDR3 contains 15 residues. V shed 4 bases and J 7 bases; nucleotides not matched to a gene: 12. CDR1 and CDR2 (germline): SGHKS, YYEKEE (reference sequence). CDR3 in amino acids: CASSTGQGPYGGYTF. The CDR3, as DNA: TGTGCCAGCAGCACCGGACAGGGTCCCTACGGTGGCTACACCTTC.

This clonotype was detected ten times or more. CDR3 amino acids: CASSDGTGADTQYF. In nucleotides, the CDR3 is TGTGCCAGCAGTGACGGGACAGGGGCAGATACGCAGTATTTT. The chain has TRBV6-4 and TRBJ2-3, with 10 bases matching TRBD1. Unmatched junction bases numbered 0, after V lost 2 bases and J lost 4 bases. Per germline, CDR1 MRHNA and CDR2 SNTAGT. The CDR3 is 14 residues long.

The chain carries TRBV5-1 and TRBJ1-2; 12 positions match TRBD1. CDR1 and CDR2 from the germline V gene are SGHRS and YFSETQ. The ends lost 7 bases at V and 7 bases at J; junction bases unmatched: 5. The CDR3 consists of 13 residues. The CDR3 DNA sequence: TGCGCCAGCGGGACAGGGGGCACTGGTGGCTACACCTTC. Residues: CASGTGGTGGYTF.

This clonotype was seen more than once but under ten times. The rearrangement joins TRBV5-1 to TRBJ2-1, with 8 bases matching TRBD2. Looked up from germline, CDR1 is SGHRS and CDR2 is YFSETQ. V lost 0 bases to trimming and J lost 7 bases; unmatched junction nucleotides: 3. The CDR3 sequence is 14 residues long. The CDR3 loop is CASSLGPSGNEQFF. CDR3 DNA sequence: TGCGCCAGCAGCTTGGGGCCTAGCGGGAATGAGCAGTTCTTC.

In its sample, this clonotype was seen many times. The CDR3 DNA sequence: TGTGCCAGCTCACCCGGCACAGATACGCAGTATTTT. Protein: CASSPGTDTQYF. This sequence joins TRBV18 and TRBJ2-3; D unclear. V was cut by 3 bases and J by 1 base, with 2 bases left in between. Germline CDR1 reads KGHSH; CDR2 reads LQKENI. The CDR3 loop spans 12 amino acids.

This clonotype was seen many times. This sequence joins TRBV5-4 and TRBJ2-7; 7 nucleotides agree with TRBD1. The length of the CDR3 is 16 residues. Germline loops: CDR1 SGHNT, CDR2 YYREEE (reference sequence). The V gene end was trimmed by 4 bases and the J gene end by 1 base; junction bases not matched to a gene: 11. CDR3 loop: CASSQGQPGQSYEQYF. The CDR3 DNA reads as TGTGCCAGCAGCCAGGGACAGCCAGGCCAATCCTACGAGCAGTACTTC.

Comments on this clonotype: This may come from a read error, since a much larger clone is one base off. This chain links TRBV6-6 with TRBJ1-2; maybe TRBD1 (6 bases). This CDR3 is built from 12 residues. Trimming stripped 5 bases from V and 4 bases from J, with 8 bases between. Per germline, CDR1 MNHNY and CDR2 SVGAGI (reference sequence). CDR3 coding DNA: TGTGCCAGCAGTCGGGACATCTATGGCTACACCTTC. Its protein product is CASSRDIYGYTF.

The rearrangement links TRBV7-3 to TRBJ2-1; D is unclear. In germline, CDR1 is SGHTA, CDR2 FQGTGA. Trimming cost V 3 bases and J 1 base, with 10 bases left between them. There are 15 residues in the CDR3. The CDR3 sequence is CASSFGPVSYNEQFF. CDR3 coding DNA: TGTGCCAGCAGCTTCGGGCCCGTTTCCTACAATGAGCAGTTCTTC.

Notes on this clonotype: Just one base apart from a much larger clone, this may be a read error. The V and J genes are TRBV12-3 or TRBV12-4 and TRBJ2-5; TRBD2 matches at 7 bases. This CDR3 comprises 16 residues. The CDR3 loop reads CASSLEGTTYHETQYF. CDR3 DNA sequence: TGTGCCAGCAGTTTAGAAGGGACTACGTACCATGAGACCCAGTACTTC.

This clonotype was observed a few times. The chain is built from TRBV6-1 and TRBJ1-2, with D hard to call. Germline V lookup: CDR1 MNHNS, CDR2 SASEGT. V shed 2 bases and J shed 8 bases, with 21 bases lying between them. This CDR3 has 16 amino acids. The CDR3: CASSENQRVGLGGYTF. CDR3 in DNA: TGTGCCAGCAGTGAAAACCAGCGGGTCGGGCTTGGAGGCTACACCTTC.

Only a few counts were recorded for this clonotype. The final CDR3 position lacks the conserved phenylalanine or tryptophan, pointing to a likely read error. It is unclear where the CDR3 begins or ends on the DNA, so no DNA is shown, and the CDR3 is as TCRdb lists it. The J gene is TRBJ2-7, the V gene TRBV24-1; TRBD1 is the table's D call, not checked against the DNA. The CDR3 numbers 15 amino acids, ends counted. The V gene's germline CDR1 is KGHDR and CDR2 SFDVKD. The CDR3 here is CATSDTIWGEERREL.